The source of this TCR beta chain is a study of blood T cell repertoires in COVID-19. Study as a whole: Material from acute and convalescent COVID-19 was sourced from the United States, Italy and Spain. Sources were T cells, B-cell-depleted T cells, or PBMCs; the material itself was cDNA or gDNA.

Sequenced by immunoSEQ multiplex PCR; TCRdb stores in-frame clones only, minus some. The table has about 38,000 clones, 70% to 90% seen once. This CDR3 is built from 16 residues. The V end was cut by 2 bases, the J end by 0 bases, with 10 bases between. Per germline, CDR1 MNHNS and CDR2 SASEGT. Recruited during active infection, patients (from Seattle) were subsequently followed longitudinally. The chain employs TRBV6-1 and TRBJ2-2; D is unclear. The origin of this receptor is a man between 60 and 75 years old with COVID-19, enrolled during active disease. Sequencing used peripheral blood. In DNA form, the CDR3 reads TGTGCCAGCAGTGAACCAGGATCCGCGAACACCGGGGAGCTGTTTTTT. It specifies CASSEPGSANTGELFF.